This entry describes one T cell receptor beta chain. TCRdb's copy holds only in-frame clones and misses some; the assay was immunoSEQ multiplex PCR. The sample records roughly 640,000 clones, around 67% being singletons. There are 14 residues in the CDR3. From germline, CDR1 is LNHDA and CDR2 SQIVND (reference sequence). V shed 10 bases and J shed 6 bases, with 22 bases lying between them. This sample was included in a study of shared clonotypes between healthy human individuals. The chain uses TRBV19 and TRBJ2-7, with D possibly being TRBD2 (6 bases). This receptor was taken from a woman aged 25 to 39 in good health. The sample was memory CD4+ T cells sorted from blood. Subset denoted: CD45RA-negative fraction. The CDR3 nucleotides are TGTGCCACGACGGGGGACGGCTGGAGTTCCGAGCAGTACTTC. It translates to CATTGDGWSSEQYF.